The 8 T cell receptor beta chains reported below all come from one sample, sequenced in a study of T cells in Graves' hyperthyroidism and ophthalmopathy. Regions amplified from RNA transcripts were the TCR beta CDR3 regions. A set of HTBI primers served as the primers for a first-round RT-PCR of the TCR CDR3. In TCRdb, the multiplex PCR reads were re-called with MiXCR into one record per CDR3 protein. The table lists roughly 520,000 distinct CDR3 sequences, around a quarter of them singletons. The sequenced material came from blood. The origin of the receptors is a woman under 40 with Graves' ophthalmopathy.

This clonotype was detected many times. This rearrangement joins TRBV29-1 to TRBJ2-5; TRBD1 matches 8 bases. The V gene's germline CDR1 is SQVTM and CDR2 ANQGSEA. The CDR3 is made up of 12 amino acids. The V gene end was trimmed by 7 bases and the J gene end by 5 bases; junction bases not matched to a gene: 6. CDR3: CSADRGRETQYF. CDR3 DNA sequence: TGCAGCGCCGACAGGGGCAGGGAGACCCAGTACTTC.

This clonotype was seen repeatedly, ten times or more. This sequence joins TRBV19 and TRBJ1-1; TRBD1 matches 8 bases. The CDR3 length is 16 residues. V was clipped by 4 bases and J by 0 bases; unmatched bases: 7. Germline V gives CDR1 LNHDA, CDR2 SQIVND (reference sequence). CDR3 DNA: TGTGCCAGTAGTACATGGGACAGGTTCATGAACACTGAAGCTTTCTTT. Translated, it gives CASSTWDRFMNTEAFF. The entire variable domain, with the rest obtained from reference TRBV19 and TRBJ1-1, is as follows: DGGITQSPKYLFRKEGQNVTLSCEQNLNHDAMYWYRQDPGQGLRLIYYSQIVNDFQKGDIAEGYSVSREKKESFPLTVTSAQKNPTAFYLCASSTWDRFMNTEAFFGQGTRLTVV.

This clonotype was seen ten or more times. The chain links TRBV27 to TRBJ1-2, with D tentatively TRBD1 (5 bases). V dropped 1 base and J dropped 6 bases, with 12 bases sitting between them. The CDR3 has 14 amino acids. Per germline, CDR1 MNHEY and CDR2 SMNVEV (reference sequence). The CDR3 loop reads CASSLYPREDGYTF. The CDR3 coding sequence is TGTGCCAGCAGTTTATATCCCAGGGAAGATGGCTACACCTTC.

This clonotype turned up a few times. This chain joins TRBV28 and TRBJ2-7; D is unclear. This CDR3 region has 12 residues. V was shortened by 1 base and J by 4 bases, with 5 bases between the two germline ends. Germline CDR1 and CDR2: MDHEN and SYDVKM. The CDR3 DNA reads TGTGCCAGCAGTTTATCCCGATACGAGCAGTACTTC. Encoded protein: CASSLSRYEQYF.

Details on this clonotype: A much larger clonotype is one base distant, so this may be a read error. The gene calls are TRBV6-1 and TRBJ2-5; D is perhaps TRBD2 (5 bases). Germline assignment: CDR1 MNHNS and CDR2 SASEGT. This CDR3 has 13 amino acids. CDR3: CPSSSTIQETQYF. The CDR3 nucleotides are TGTCCCAGCAGCTCGACTATCCAAGAGACCCAGTACTTC.

This clonotype was detected many times. V usage is TRBV30 and J usage is TRBJ1-1; D remains unclear. Trimming took 2 bases from V and 1 from J, leaving 5 bases between them. The germline V gene encodes CDR1 GTSNPN and CDR2 SVGIG (reference sequence). CDR3 length equals 12 residues. The CDR3 spells CAWSLGNTEAFF. The CDR3 coding sequence is TGTGCCTGGAGTCTCGGGAACACTGAAGCTTTCTTT.

At least ten counts were recorded for this clonotype. The chain carries TRBV11-2 and TRBJ2-2; D possibly uses TRBD1 or TRBD2 (5 bases each). V was trimmed by 8 bases and J by 5 bases, leaving 12 bases between them. Germline V gene data show CDR1 as SGHAT and CDR2 as FQNNGV. CDR3 length: 13 amino acids. This chain's CDR3 is CASVRGPTGELFF. CDR3 DNA: TGTGCCAGCGTTCGGGGCCCTACCGGGGAGCTGTTTTTT.

This sequence joins TRBV6-5 and TRBJ1-2; TRBD1 matches at 7 bases. CDR1 and CDR2 (germline): MNHEY, SVGAGI. The CDR3 contains 16 residues. The junction had 15 bases not matched to a gene; V was cut back by 6 bases and J by 5 bases. CDR3 coding DNA: TGTGCCAGCAGGTCTCGCAACCCCGGGACAGCTTATGGCTACACCTTC. The encoded protein is CASRSRNPGTAYGYTF.